This passage covers 2 T cell receptor beta chains from one sample sequenced in a study of siplizumab effects on memory and regulatory T cells. Mixed lymphocyte reaction cells underwent about 6 days of coculture at 37°C. Assay: immunoSEQ multiplex PCR; the TCRdb copy retains only in-frame clones and omits some. The data show 9,500 to 10,000 clones, around 40% seen once. These receptors lack a known antigen. Sequenced sample: CFSE-low (dividing) CD4+ T cells sorted from an allogeneic mixed lymphocyte reaction. Receptors originate from a human donor in good health; the cells came from an allogeneic mixed lymphocyte reaction.

V and J are TRBV5-6 and TRBJ2-5, with 12 bases fitting TRBD2. Looked up from germline, CDR1 is SGHDT and CDR2 is YYEEEE. The CDR3 has 15 amino acids. J lost 5 bases, V lost 4 bases, and 6 bases had no gene match. The CDR3 protein is CASSPRLAGVETQYF. CDR3 nucleotide sequence: TGTGCCAGCAGCCCCCGACTAGCGGGAGTGGAGACCCAGTACTTC.

By share, this clone ranks as medium-sized. The chain is built from TRBV2 and TRBJ1-2, with 7 bases that match TRBD1. CDR3 size: 16 residues. Germline V gives CDR1 SNHLY, CDR2 FYNNEI. J gave up 6 bases and V 2 bases, and 12 bases lay outside the gene matches. The CDR3 DNA sequence: TGTGCCAGCAGTGAAACCTGGGACAGAAAAAGGAATGGCTACACCTTC. Translating gives CASSETWDRKRNGYTF.